This T cell receptor (beta chain) originates from a study of cytomegalovirus exposure and HLA in healthy donors. In the PCR, 60 Vbeta and 13 Jbeta primers were used. Clones were sequenced by immunoSEQ multiplex PCR, and TCRdb holds only the in-frame ones, with some missing. The table has about 180,000 clones, roughly 80% seen once. The CDR3 has 16 amino acids. The chain couples TRBV21-1 to TRBJ2-7; the listed D gene, TRBD1, was not tested against the DNA. TRBV21-1 is described as a pseudogene. Sequencing used PBMCs. This TCR was sampled from a man between 60 and 70 years old in good health and CMV-seronegative. As DNA, the CDR3 is TGTGCCAGCAGCATCTACGGGGACAGGGGAAAGTACGAGCAGTACTTC. It specifies CASSIYGDRGKYEQYF.